This T cell receptor (beta chain) was retrieved from a study of blood T cell repertoires in COVID-19. About the research overall: Material from acute and convalescent COVID-19 was sourced from the United States, Italy and Spain. PBMCs, B-cell-depleted T cells, or T cells were the source of the cDNA or gDNA that made up the material.

The CDR3 totals 14 residues. Per germline, CDR1 LNHDA and CDR2 SQIVND (reference sequence). Between the trimmed V and J ends, which lost 3 bases and 0 bases, there was a span of 8 bases. Authors' methods: Estimation of nucleated cell counts was performed using reference gene primer amplification. The method was immunoSEQ multiplex PCR; TCRdb's version includes in-frame clones alone and lacks a portion of them. V and J calls and clone size follow that table, whereas D and trimming were derived from the DNA. This table has more than 200,000 clones, 80% to 90% appearing once. There are many counts of this clone.

This receptor was obtained from a woman aged 40 to 49 who had recovered from COVID-19. The sequencing sample was made of peripheral blood. This chain connects TRBV19 to TRBJ1-1; no reliable D call. CDR3 loop: CASSMSGMNTEAFF. DNA for the CDR3: TGTGCCAGTAGTATGAGCGGCATGAACACTGAAGCTTTCTTT.